The rows below give T cell receptor beta chains drawn from one sample of a study of CD8 T cells in Susac syndrome. Using its own MiXCR run on the immunoSEQ multiplex PCR reads, TCRdb lists one record per CDR3 protein. This sample has 140,000 to 150,000 distinct CDR3 sequences, with approximately 93% found just once. Input material: CD4+ T cells from PBMCs. These receptors were obtained from a human donor in good health. CDR3s include the opening cysteine and the closing phenylalanine or tryptophan. A D gene is named only where the DNA matches it firmly. Size is stated for part of the rows, as once, few or many counts, or as a class when the clone is expanded.

v_call,clone_size,j_call,d_call,cdr3_length,cdr3_aa,cdr3_nt
TRBV30,.,TRBJ2-2,.,11,CAWSGTGELFF,TGTGCCTGGAGTGGCACCGGGGAGCTGTTTTTT
TRBV20-1,.,TRBJ2-3,TRBD2,16,CSAPRGLAGTTDTQYF,TGCAGTGCCCCCAGGGGACTAGCGGGGACCACAGATACGCAGTATTTT
TRBV12-3/TRBV12-4,once,TRBJ2-7,.,13,CASSLSNYYEQYF,TGTGCCAGCAGTTTAAGCAACTACTACGAGCAGTACTTC
TRBV5-1,.,TRBJ1-5,.,15,CASSLDGGSNQPQHF,TGCGCCAGCAGCTTGGATGGGGGAAGCAATCAGCCCCAGCATTTT
TRBV7-3,.,TRBJ1-1,.,13,CASSPVRGTEAFF,TGTGCCAGCAGCCCTGTTCGGGGGACTGAAGCTTTCTTT
TRBV2,.,TRBJ1-1,.,14,CASVSQGLNTEAFF,TGTGCCAGCGTTAGCCAAGGACTAAACACTGAAGCTTTCTTT
TRBV19,.,TRBJ2-1,.,16,CASSRPRGRSYNEQFF,TGTGCCAGTAGTCGACCCCGGGGGCGATCCTATAATGAGCAGTTCTTC
TRBV20-1,.,TRBJ2-3,.,14,CSASVPKSTDTQYF,TGCAGTGCTAGTGTACCAAAGAGCACAGATACGCAGTATTTT
TRBV19,.,TRBJ1-5,.,15,CASSRGIWGRQPQHF,TGTGCCAGTAGTCGAGGTATTTGGGGAAGACAGCCCCAGCATTTT
TRBV6-1,.,TRBJ1-5,.,13,CAIGPGGNQPQHF,TGTGCCATCGGACCGGGGGGCAATCAGCCCCAGCATTTT
TRBV3-1,once,TRBJ1-1,.,16,CASTNGAGWQVTEAFF,TGTGCCAGCACAAATGGGGCAGGGTGGCAGGTCACTGAAGCTTTCTTT
TRBV6-6,.,TRBJ1-1,.,11,CASNAFTEAFF,TGTGCCAGCAATGCGTTCACTGAAGCTTTCTTT
TRBV4-2,once,TRBJ2-7,.,16,CASSQVGGDLRHEQYF,TGTGCCAGCAGCCAAGTTGGTGGAGACCTTCGGCACGAGCAGTACTTC
TRBV6-1,.,TRBJ2-5,.,16,CASSELLGRVRETQYF,TGTGCCAGCAGTGAATTATTGGGGCGGGTTCGAGAGACCCAGTACTTC
TRBV24-1,.,TRBJ2-3,.,15,CATSAIRDGSDTQYF,TGTGCCACCAGTGCGATACGGGACGGGTCAGATACGCAGTATTTT
TRBV20-1,.,TRBJ2-3,.,13,CSALADLPDTQYF,TGCAGTGCTCTCGCGGATTTGCCAGATACGCAGTATTTT
TRBV20-1,.,TRBJ2-7,.,12,CSARDLAYEQYF,TGCAGTGCTAGAGATCTCGCCTACGAGCAGTACTTC
TRBV2,.,TRBJ2-1,TRBD2,17,CASGTSSAKGSYNEQFF,TGTGCCAGCGGGACTAGCTCGGCGAAGGGGTCCTACAATGAGCAGTTCTTC
TRBV20-1,.,TRBJ1-5,.,14,CSARADQYNQPQHF,TGCAGTGCTAGAGCGGACCAATACAATCAGCCCCAGCATTTT
TRBV29-1,.,TRBJ2-3,TRBD2,12,CSVEGGTDTQYF,TGCAGCGTTGAGGGGGGGACAGATACGCAGTATTTT
TRBV19,.,TRBJ2-7,.,14,CASSMGRNSYEQYF,TGTGCCAGTAGTATGGGTCGGAACTCCTACGAGCAGTACTTC
TRBV12-3/TRBV12-4,.,TRBJ1-2,.,15,CASSLEVGGGYGYTF,TGTGCCAGCAGTTTAGAAGTAGGGGGAGGCTATGGCTACACCTTC
TRBV6-2/TRBV6-3,.,TRBJ2-7,TRBD2,15,CASSSGLAGTYEQYF,TGTGCCAGCAGCAGTGGACTAGCGGGGACCTACGAGCAGTACTTC
TRBV5-1,.,TRBJ2-7,TRBD2,14,CASSLGLAGVEQYF,TGCGCCAGCAGCTTGGGACTAGCGGGAGTCGAGCAGTACTTC
TRBV19,.,TRBJ2-7,TRBD1,16,CASSFRTGQGRNEQYF,TGTGCCAGTAGTTTTCGGACGGGACAGGGAAGGAACGAGCAGTACTTC
TRBV3-1,.,TRBJ2-7,.,14,CASSSGTYQGEQYF,TGTGCCAGCAGCTCTGGGACTTACCAGGGAGAGCAGTACTTC
TRBV12-3/TRBV12-4,once,TRBJ1-1,TRBD1,14,CASSLSRGQDEAFF,TGTGCCAGCAGTTTGAGCAGGGGGCAGGATGAAGCTTTCTTT
TRBV2,.,TRBJ2-6,.,15,CASSERRVGANVLTF,TGTGCCAGCAGTGAACGGAGGGTTGGGGCCAACGTCCTGACTTTC
TRBV6-1,.,TRBJ1-2,.,13,CASSVERNYGYTF,TGTGCCAGCAGTGTGGAACGCAACTATGGCTACACCTTC
TRBV10-3,.,TRBJ2-2,.,16,CAISESRSVRAGELFF,TGTGCCATCAGTGAATCGCGATCAGTGCGGGCCGGGGAGCTGTTTTTT
TRBV7-9,.,TRBJ2-7,TRBD1,14,CASSLWGQGDEQYF,TGTGCCAGCAGCTTGTGGGGACAGGGAGACGAGCAGTACTTC
TRBV15,.,TRBJ2-3,TRBD2,14,CATSRDRTSISQYF,TGTGCCACCAGCAGAGATCGGACTAGCATCTCGCAGTATTTT
TRBV12-3/TRBV12-4,.,TRBJ2-1,TRBD2,14,CASSLASGMWEQFF,TGTGCCAGCAGTTTGGCTAGCGGGATGTGGGAGCAGTTCTTC
TRBV6-1,.,TRBJ2-7,TRBD1,16,CASSRGQGRSANEQYF,TGTGCCAGCAGCCGCGGACAGGGGAGATCGGCTAACGAGCAGTACTTC
TRBV20-1,.,TRBJ1-2,.,14,CSAVPLGVYYGYTF,TGCAGTGCCGTCCCTTTAGGGGTCTACTATGGCTACACCTTC
TRBV27,.,TRBJ1-2,TRBD1,14,CASSWGTGGIGYTF,TGTGCCAGCAGTTGGGGGACAGGGGGGATTGGCTACACCTTC
TRBV19,once,TRBJ2-4,.,11,CASTTGYIQYF,TGTGCCAGTACCACGGGTTACATTCAGTACTTC
TRBV5-1,once,TRBJ2-4,.,19,CASSFTGLTTPIQGNIQYF,TGCGCCAGCAGCTTTACTGGACTTACAACCCCCATACAGGGTAACATTCAGTACTTC
TRBV5-6,.,TRBJ2-7,TRBD1,13,CASSLRGPDEQYF,TGTGCCAGCAGCTTAAGGGGGCCGGACGAGCAGTACTTC
TRBV5-1,.,TRBJ2-1,TRBD1,16,CASSSGRVQGAVEQFF,TGCGCCAGCAGCTCGGGTCGTGTACAGGGGGCGGTGGAGCAGTTCTTC
TRBV18,once,TRBJ2-7,.,16,CASSPLGSGLSYEQYF,TGTGCCAGCTCACCTCTGGGGAGTGGGTTGTCCTACGAGCAGTACTTC
TRBV11-2,.,TRBJ1-5,.,13,CASSYNSNQPQHF,TGTGCCAGCAGCTACAATAGCAATCAGCCCCAGCATTTT
TRBV15,.,TRBJ1-5,.,14,CATSKTGADQPQHF,TGTGCCACCAGCAAGACAGGCGCCGATCAGCCCCAGCATTTT
TRBV20-1,.,TRBJ2-5,.,14,CSARLGKVQETQYF,TGCAGTGCTAGGTTAGGCAAGGTTCAAGAGACCCAGTACTTC
TRBV20-1,once,TRBJ2-7,.,13,CSAVRTGSYEQYF,TGCAGTGCTGTCCGGACTGGCAGCTACGAGCAGTACTTC
TRBV6-1,.,TRBJ2-7,.,14,CASRVTVTSYEQYF,TGTGCCAGCAGGGTGACAGTGACCTCCTACGAGCAGTACTTC
TRBV10-1,.,TRBJ2-7,.,19,CASSAYVIPPAVSYYEQYF,TGCGCCAGCAGCGCATATGTGATCCCACCCGCAGTCAGCTATTACGAGCAGTACTTC
TRBV5-8,once,TRBJ2-5,TRBD2,14,CASTLTSITETQYF,TGTGCCAGCACCCTGACTAGCATTACAGAGACCCAGTACTTC
TRBV25-1,.,TRBJ2-1,.,11,CASSWGNEQFF,TGTGCCAGCAGTTGGGGGAATGAGCAGTTCTTC
TRBV2,.,TRBJ1-5,.,14,CASKRDLSNQPQHF,TGTGCCAGCAAAAGGGACCTTAGCAATCAGCCCCAGCATTTT
TRBV20-1,.,TRBJ2-7,TRBD2,14,CSAREGGIAYEQYF,TGCAGTGCTAGAGAGGGGGGGATTGCGTACGAGCAGTACTTC
TRBV20-1,.,TRBJ2-7,TRBD2,13,CSASSLAGYEQYF,TGCAGTGCTAGTTCACTAGCGGGCTACGAGCAGTACTTC
TRBV29-1,.,TRBJ1-5,.,13,CSYQTGVQQPQHF,TGCAGCTACCAGACGGGAGTGCAGCAGCCCCAGCATTTT
TRBV7-9,.,TRBJ2-6,.,19,CASSLGLRRLTGGANVLTF,TGTGCCAGCAGCTTAGGCCTAAGGCGTCTAACTGGGGGGGCCAACGTCCTGACTTTC
TRBV11-2,.,TRBJ1-1,.,14,CASSQGRRGTEAFF,TGTGCCAGCAGCCAAGGGAGGCGGGGCACTGAAGCTTTCTTT